This T cell receptor (beta chain) originates from a study of cytomegalovirus exposure and HLA in healthy donors. The study's findings and limits: High specificity and sensitivity for cytomegalovirus status were reported for the classifier. Most TCR beta V segments were productive about 90% or about 30% of the time in an earlier analysis.

The PCR contained 60 Vbeta and 13 Jbeta primers. Profiling relied on immunoSEQ multiplex PCR, and the TCRdb table lists in-frame clones only, not all of them. The sample lists roughly 96,000 clones, about four fifths occurring once. Regarding this clone: What it recognizes is unknown.

This CDR3 has 14 residues. Per germline, CDR1 SGHAT and CDR2 FQDESV (reference sequence). The J segment lost 6 bases and the V segment lost 5 bases, leaving 9 bases of the junction unmatched. The gene calls are TRBV11-1 and TRBJ2-7, with TRBD1 identical over 8 bases. The sequenced sample consisted of PBMCs. This sequence originates from a woman in her seventies in good health and CMV-seropositive. CDR3 in amino acids: CASSGQGALSEQYF. CDR3 coding DNA: TGTGCCAGCAGCGGGCAGGGGGCTTTGTCCGAGCAGTACTTC.